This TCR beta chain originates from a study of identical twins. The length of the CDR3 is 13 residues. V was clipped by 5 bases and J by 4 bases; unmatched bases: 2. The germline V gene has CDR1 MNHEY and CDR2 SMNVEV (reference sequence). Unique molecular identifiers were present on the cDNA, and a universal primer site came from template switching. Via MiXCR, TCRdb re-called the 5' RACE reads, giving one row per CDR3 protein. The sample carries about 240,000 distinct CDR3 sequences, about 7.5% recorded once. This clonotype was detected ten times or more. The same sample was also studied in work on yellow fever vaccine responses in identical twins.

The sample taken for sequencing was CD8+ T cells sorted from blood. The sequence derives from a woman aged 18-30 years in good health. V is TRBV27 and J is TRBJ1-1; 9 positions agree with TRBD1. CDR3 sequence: CASSVDRGTEAFF. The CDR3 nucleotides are TGTGCCAGCAGTGTGGACAGGGGCACTGAAGCTTTCTTT.